The clone carrying this T cell receptor (beta chain) occurred a few times. The antigen remains unidentified. The sample originates from a study of beta chain features in type 1 diabetes. At the level of the study: The patients were much like the healthy donors in age, gender and cell yields. Regarding the study as a whole: In every one of the four CD4+ subsets, TCRB CDR3s were moderately but significantly shorter in Type 1 diabetes patients.

This CDR3 has 14 residues. CDR1 SQVTM and CDR2 ANQGSEA come from the germline V gene. V was pared by 6 bases and J by 7 bases, with 19 bases between. Reverse transcribing all isolated RNA meant expressed TCRB transcripts were sequenced. Libraries were prepared by immunoSEQ multiplex PCR; TCRdb keeps only in-frame clonotypes and omits some of them. The sample carries hundreds of thousands of clones, 13% recorded once. CD45RO/CCR7/CD25/CD127/CD95/CD27 separated CD4+ naive, central memory, regulatory and stem cell-like memory cells by sorting. The sequencing sample was made of naive CD4+ T cells from blood. The V gene is TRBV29-1, the J gene TRBJ2-1; the D call may be TRBD1 or TRBD2 (5 bases each). This clonotype was obtained from a man in his late teens or twenties with type 1 diabetes. The CDR3 region is CSVRENALGNEQFF. The DNA of the CDR3 is TGCAGCGTCAGGGAGAACGCCCTAGGGAATGAGCAGTTCTTC.